This paragraph reports one TCR beta chain. This clone occurred many times. The target of this receptor is not known. Within one base of it there is no much larger clone, and no base qualities were kept. The data are from a study of metastatic and nonmetastatic thyroid tumors (dated by TCRdb to 2019 to 2021). In terms of the full investigation: Repertoires from peripheral blood and from tumor or nodule tissue samples of malignant and benign thyroid patients were compared.

The CDR3 starts with the cysteine, ends with the phenylalanine, and has 16 residues. Solely the CDR3 DNA is kept, with 48 bases framed from the first base. The germline V and J ends show losses of 0 bases and 12 bases respectively, and no gene match explains 15 bases of the junction. Per the germline V gene (reference sequence), LNHDA is the CDR1 and SQIVND is the CDR2. Libraries were built with PCR. The reads were generated on an Illumina HiSeq 4000. High-throughput sequencing was used to profile the TCR beta-chain CDR3 region of each patient. The published analysis was carried out like this. A classifier to discriminate distant-metastatic papillary thyroid cancer patients was built from CDR3 differences across clinicopathological groups. The Shannon index was used to measure repertoire diversity, and the Morisita-Horn index was used to measure how similar tumor and blood repertoires were. TCRdb cleaned the public reads at Q25 with fastp, built clones with MiXCR and kept in-frame beta chains. It is TCRdb's table, rather than the study itself, that gives the V and J calls and clone size. Counted in this sample were 45,000 or so clones; roughly 4% of them appeared once. Approximately 9.5% of the sample lies in the top ten.

No patient had received any treatment before thyroid surgery. Using T-cell receptor beta sequencing, the researchers looked back retrospectively at clinical samples from patients, gathered between about 2012 and 2019. General findings and caveats noted by the study authors: In both blood and tumor samples, malignant tumors were reported to have significantly higher TCR beta diversity than benign nodules.

Input material: blood. Rearrangement joined TRBV19 to TRBJ2-7, with 9 bases in between that match TRBD2. This clonotype was sampled from a female donor with papillary thyroid cancer or a benign thyroid nodule (not recorded which). Some clones in this sample may be carry-over from other donors' samples. CDR3 loop: CASSIEGGLAGPGRYF. The nucleotides read TGTGCCAGTAGTATAGAAGGGGGGCTAGCGGGACCTGGGCGGTACTTC.